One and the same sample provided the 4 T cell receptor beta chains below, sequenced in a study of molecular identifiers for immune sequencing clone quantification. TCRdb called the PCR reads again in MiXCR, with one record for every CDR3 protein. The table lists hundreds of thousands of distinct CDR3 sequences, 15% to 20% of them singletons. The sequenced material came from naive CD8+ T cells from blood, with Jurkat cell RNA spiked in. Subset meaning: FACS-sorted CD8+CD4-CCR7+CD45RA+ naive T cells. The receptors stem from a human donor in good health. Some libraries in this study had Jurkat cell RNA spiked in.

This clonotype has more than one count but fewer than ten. CDR3 in DNA: TGTGCCAGCAGCGGGCAGGGAACCGGGGAGCTGTTTTTT. Amino acid sequence: CASSGQGTGELFF. The V and J genes are TRBV2 and TRBJ2-2, with D maybe TRBD1 (5 bases). CDR1 SNHLY and CDR2 FYNNEI come from the germline V gene. CDR3 length: 13 amino acids. The V end was cut by 6 bases, the J end by 5 bases, with 10 bases between.

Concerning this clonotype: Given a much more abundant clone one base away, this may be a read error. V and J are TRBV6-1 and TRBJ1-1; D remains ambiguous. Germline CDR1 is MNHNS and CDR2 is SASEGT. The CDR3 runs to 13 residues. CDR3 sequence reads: CASNEVANTEAFF. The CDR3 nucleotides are TGTGCCAGCAATGAAGTAGCGAACACTGAAGCTTTCTTT.

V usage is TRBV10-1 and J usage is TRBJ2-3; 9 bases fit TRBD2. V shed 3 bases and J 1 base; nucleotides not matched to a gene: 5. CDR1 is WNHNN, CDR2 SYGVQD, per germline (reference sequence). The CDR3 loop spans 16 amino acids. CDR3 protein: CASSDRTSEGTDTQYF. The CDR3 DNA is TGCGCCAGCAGTGACCGGACTAGCGAGGGCACAGATACGCAGTATTTT.

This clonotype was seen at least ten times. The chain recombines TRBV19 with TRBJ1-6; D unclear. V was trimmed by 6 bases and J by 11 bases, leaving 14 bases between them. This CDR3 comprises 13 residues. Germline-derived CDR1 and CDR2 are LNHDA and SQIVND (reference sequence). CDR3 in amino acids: CASRAGFGAPLHF. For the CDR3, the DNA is TGTGCCAGTAGGGCAGGATTCGGCGCACCCCTCCACTTT.